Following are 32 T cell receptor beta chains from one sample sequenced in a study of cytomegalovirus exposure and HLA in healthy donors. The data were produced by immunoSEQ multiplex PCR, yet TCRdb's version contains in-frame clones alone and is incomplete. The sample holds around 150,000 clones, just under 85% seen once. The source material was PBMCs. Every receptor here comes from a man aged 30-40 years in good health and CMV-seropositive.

The CDR3 nucleotides are TGTGCCAGCAGTGTAACAGGGGGCAGATCTAACTATGGCTACACCTTC. It is translated as CASSVTGGRSNYGYTF. This chain connects TRBV2 to TRBJ1-2, with 9 bases matching TRBD1. The V segment lost 4 bases and the J segment 0 bases; nucleotides outside the gene matches: 6. The CDR3 covers 16 residues. Per the germline V gene, CDR1 is SNHLY and CDR2 is FYNNEI. The variable domain in full, with the rest retrieved from reference TRBV2 and TRBJ1-2, is EPEVTQTPSHQVTQMGQEVILRCVPISNHLYFYWYRQILGQKVEFLVSFYNNEISEKSEIFDDQFSVERPDGSNFTLKIRSTKLEDSAMYFCASSVTGGRSNYGYTFGSGTRLTVV.

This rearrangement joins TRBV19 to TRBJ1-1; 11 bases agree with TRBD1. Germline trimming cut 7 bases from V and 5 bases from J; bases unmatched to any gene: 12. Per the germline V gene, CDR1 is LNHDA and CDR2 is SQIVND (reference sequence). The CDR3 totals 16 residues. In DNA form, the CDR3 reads TGTGCCAGTACCGACGGAGGGGACAGGGGGAGGACTGAAGCTTTCTTT. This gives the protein CASTDGGDRGRTEAFF.

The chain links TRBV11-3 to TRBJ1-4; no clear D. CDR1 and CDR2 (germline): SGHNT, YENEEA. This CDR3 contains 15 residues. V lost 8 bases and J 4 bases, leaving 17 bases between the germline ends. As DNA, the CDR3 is TGTGCCAGCCGCCCGAGGGCGGAGAGTAATGAAAAACTGTTTTTT. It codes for CASRPRAESNEKLFF.

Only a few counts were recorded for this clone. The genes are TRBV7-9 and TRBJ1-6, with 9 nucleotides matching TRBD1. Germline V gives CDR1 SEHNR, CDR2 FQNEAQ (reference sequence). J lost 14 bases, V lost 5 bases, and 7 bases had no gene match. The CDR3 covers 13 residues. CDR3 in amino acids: CASSQTGGRALHF. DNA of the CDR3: TGTGCCAGCAGCCAAACAGGGGGCAGAGCCCTCCACTTT.

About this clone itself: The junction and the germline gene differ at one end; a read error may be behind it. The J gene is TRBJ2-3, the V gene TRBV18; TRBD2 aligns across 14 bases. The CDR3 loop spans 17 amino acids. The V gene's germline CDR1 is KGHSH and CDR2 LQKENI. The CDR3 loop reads CASSPPGLAGGTDTQYF. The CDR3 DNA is TGTGCCAGCTCCCCACCGGGACTAGCGGGGGGCACAGATACGCAGTATTTT.

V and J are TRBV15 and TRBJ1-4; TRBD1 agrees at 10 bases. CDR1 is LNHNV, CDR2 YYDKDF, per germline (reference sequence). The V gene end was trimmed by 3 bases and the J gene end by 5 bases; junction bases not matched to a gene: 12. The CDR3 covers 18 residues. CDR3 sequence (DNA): TGTGCCACCAGCAGGTCGAGGACAGGGGGGACCAAAAATGAAAAACTGTTTTTT. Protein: CATSRSRTGGTKNEKLFF.

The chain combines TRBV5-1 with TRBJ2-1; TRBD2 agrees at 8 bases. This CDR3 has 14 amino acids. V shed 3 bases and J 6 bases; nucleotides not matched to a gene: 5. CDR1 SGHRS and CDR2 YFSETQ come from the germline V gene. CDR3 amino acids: CASSSGLALNEQFF. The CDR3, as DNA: TGCGCCAGCAGCTCTGGACTAGCTCTCAATGAGCAGTTCTTC. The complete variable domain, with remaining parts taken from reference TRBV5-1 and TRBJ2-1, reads KAGVTQTPRYLIKTRGQQVTLSCSPISGHRSVSWYQQTPGQGLQFLFEYFSETQRNKGNFPGRFSGRQFSNSRSEMNVSTLELGDSALYLCASSSGLALNEQFFGPGTRLTVL.

In nucleotides, the CDR3 is TGTGCCAGCAGCTTAGGGGCCGGGGACTATGGCTACACCTTC. Its protein is CASSLGAGDYGYTF. The chain joins TRBV7-6 to TRBJ1-2; no firm D call. CDR3 length equals 14 residues. V shed 1 base and J shed 3 bases, with 9 bases lying between them. Germline V gene sequence: CDR1 SGHVS, CDR2 FNYEAQ.

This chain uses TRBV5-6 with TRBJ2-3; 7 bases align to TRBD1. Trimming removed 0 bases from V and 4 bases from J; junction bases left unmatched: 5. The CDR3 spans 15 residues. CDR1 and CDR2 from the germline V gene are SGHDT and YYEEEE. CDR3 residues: CASSLVRGPADTQYF. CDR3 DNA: TGTGCCAGCAGCTTGGTAAGGGGGCCGGCAGATACGCAGTATTTT.

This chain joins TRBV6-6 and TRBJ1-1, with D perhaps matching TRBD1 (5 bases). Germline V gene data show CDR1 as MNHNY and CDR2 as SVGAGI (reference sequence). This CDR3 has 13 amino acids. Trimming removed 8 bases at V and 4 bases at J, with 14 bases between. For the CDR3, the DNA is TGTGCCAGCCGTCCTTTCAGGGCCACTGAAGCTTTCTTT. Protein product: CASRPFRATEAFF.

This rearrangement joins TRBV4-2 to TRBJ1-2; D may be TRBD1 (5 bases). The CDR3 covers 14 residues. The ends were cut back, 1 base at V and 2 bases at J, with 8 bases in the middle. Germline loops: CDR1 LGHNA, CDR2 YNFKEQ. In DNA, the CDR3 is TGTGCCAGCAGCCAAGCAGGGTCAAACTATGGCTACACCTTC. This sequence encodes CASSQAGSNYGYTF.

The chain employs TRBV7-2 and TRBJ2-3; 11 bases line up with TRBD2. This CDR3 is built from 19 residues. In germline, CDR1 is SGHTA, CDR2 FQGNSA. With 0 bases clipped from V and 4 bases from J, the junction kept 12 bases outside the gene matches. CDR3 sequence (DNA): TGTGCCAGCAGCTTAGCGCTTGGGCTAGCGGGGGGCGTAGCAGATACGCAGTATTTT. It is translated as CASSLALGLAGGVADTQYF.

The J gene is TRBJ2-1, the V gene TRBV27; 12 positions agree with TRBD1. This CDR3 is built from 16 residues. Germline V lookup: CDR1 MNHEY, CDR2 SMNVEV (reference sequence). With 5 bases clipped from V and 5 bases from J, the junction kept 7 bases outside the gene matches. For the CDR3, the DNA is TGTGCCAGCAGTCCCGGGGACAGGGGGCGAAACAATGAGCAGTTCTTC. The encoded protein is CASSPGDRGRNNEQFF.

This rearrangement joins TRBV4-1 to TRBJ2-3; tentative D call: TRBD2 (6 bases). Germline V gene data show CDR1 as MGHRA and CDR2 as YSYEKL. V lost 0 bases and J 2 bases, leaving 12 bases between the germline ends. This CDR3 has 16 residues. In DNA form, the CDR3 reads TGCGCCAGCAGCCAAGAAGGCGGGACTTACACAGATACGCAGTATTTT. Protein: CASSQEGGTYTDTQYF.

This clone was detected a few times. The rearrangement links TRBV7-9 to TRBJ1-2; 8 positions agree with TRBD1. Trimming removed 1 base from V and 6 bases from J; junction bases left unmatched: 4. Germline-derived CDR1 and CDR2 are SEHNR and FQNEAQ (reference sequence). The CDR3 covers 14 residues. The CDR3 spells CASSLEQGEHGYTF. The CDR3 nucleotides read TGTGCCAGCAGCTTAGAACAGGGGGAACATGGCTACACCTTC.

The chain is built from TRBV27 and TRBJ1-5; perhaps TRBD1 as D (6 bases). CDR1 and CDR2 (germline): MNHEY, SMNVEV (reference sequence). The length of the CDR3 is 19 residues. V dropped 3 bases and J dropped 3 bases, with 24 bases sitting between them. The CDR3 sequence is CASSLDPGQGGTINQPQHF. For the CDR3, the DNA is TGTGCCAGCAGTTTGGACCCAGGACAAGGGGGAACCATCAATCAGCCCCAGCATTTT.

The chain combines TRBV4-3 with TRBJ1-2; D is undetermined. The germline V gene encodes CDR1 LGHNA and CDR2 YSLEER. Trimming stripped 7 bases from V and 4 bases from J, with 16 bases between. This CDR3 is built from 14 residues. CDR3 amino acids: CASNTWRGAYGYTF. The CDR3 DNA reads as TGCGCCAGCAACACATGGCGGGGAGCCTATGGCTACACCTTC.

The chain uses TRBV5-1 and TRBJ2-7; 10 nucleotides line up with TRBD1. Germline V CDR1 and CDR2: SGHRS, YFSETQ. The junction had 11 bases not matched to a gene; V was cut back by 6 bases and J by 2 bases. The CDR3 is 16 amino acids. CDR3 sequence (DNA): TGCGCCAGCACTTTCTCTCGGGACAGGGGCCCCTACGAGCAGTACTTC. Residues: CASTFSRDRGPYEQYF.

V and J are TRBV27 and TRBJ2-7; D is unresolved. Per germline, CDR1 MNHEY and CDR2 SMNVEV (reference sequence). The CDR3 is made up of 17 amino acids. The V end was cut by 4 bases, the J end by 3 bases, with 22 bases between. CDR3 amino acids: CASSSPASSKRYYEQYF. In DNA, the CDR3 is TGTGCCAGCAGTTCACCAGCCAGCTCAAAGAGGTACTACGAGCAGTACTTC.

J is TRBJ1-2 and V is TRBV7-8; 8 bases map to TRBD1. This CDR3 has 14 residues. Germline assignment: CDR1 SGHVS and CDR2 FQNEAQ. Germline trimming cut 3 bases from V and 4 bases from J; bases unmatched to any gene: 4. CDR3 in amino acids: CASSFGQGLYGYTF. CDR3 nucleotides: TGTGCCAGCAGCTTCGGACAGGGCCTCTATGGCTACACCTTC.

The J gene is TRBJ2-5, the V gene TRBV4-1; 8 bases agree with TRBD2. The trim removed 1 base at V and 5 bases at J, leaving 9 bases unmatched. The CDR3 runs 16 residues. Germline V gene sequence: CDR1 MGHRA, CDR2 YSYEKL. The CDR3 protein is CASSQGAGGAAETQYF. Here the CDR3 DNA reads TGCGCCAGCAGCCAAGGGGCCGGGGGGGCTGCGGAGACCCAGTACTTC.

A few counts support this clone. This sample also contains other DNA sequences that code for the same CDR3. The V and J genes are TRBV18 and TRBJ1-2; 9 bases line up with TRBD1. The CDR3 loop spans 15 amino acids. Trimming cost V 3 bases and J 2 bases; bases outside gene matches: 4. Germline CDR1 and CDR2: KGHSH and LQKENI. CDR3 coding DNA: TGTGCCAGCTCACCTCCGGACAGGGGAAACTATGGCTACACCTTC. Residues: CASSPPDRGNYGYTF.

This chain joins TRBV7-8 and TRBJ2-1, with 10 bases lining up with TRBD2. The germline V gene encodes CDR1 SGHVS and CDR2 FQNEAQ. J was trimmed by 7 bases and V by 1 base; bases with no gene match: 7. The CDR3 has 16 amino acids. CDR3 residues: CASSLGPAGGPNEQFF. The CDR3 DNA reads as TGTGCCAGCAGCTTAGGACCAGCGGGGGGGCCTAATGAGCAGTTCTTC.

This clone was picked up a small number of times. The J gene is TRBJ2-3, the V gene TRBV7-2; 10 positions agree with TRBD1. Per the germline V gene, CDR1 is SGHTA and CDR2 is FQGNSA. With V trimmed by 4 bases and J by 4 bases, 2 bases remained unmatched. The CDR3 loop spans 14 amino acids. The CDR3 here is CASSWDRGADTQYF. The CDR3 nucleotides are TGTGCCAGCAGCTGGGACAGGGGAGCAGATACGCAGTATTTT. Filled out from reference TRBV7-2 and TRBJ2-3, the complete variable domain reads GAGVSQSPSNKVTEKGKDVELRCDPISGHTALYWYRQSLGQGLEFLIYFQGNSAPDKSGLPSDRFSAERTGGSVSTLTIQRTQQEDSAVYLCASSWDRGADTQYFGPGTRLTVL.

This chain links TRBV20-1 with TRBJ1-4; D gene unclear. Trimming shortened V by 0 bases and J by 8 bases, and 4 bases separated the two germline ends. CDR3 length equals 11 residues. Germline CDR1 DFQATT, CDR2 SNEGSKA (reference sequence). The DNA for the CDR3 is TGCAGTGCTAGAGATTCAGAAAAACTGTTTTTT. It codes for CSARDSEKLFF.

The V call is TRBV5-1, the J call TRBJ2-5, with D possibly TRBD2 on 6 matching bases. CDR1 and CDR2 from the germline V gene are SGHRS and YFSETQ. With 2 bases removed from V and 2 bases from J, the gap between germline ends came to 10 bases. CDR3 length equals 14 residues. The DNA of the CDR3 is TGCGCCAGCAGCTTCTACGGGGGACAAGAGACCCAGTACTTC. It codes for CASSFYGGQETQYF.

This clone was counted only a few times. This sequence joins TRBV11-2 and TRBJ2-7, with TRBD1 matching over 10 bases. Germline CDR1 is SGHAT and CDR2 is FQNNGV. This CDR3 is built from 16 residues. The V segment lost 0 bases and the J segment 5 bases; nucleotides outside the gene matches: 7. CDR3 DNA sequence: TGTGCCAGCAGCTTAGACCGGACAGGGGGGATGAACGAGCAGTACTTC. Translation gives CASSLDRTGGMNEQYF.

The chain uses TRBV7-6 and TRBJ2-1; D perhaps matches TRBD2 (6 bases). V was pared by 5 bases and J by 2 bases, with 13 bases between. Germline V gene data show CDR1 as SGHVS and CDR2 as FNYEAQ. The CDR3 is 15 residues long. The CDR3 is CASSPGGGTYNEQFF. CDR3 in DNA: TGTGCCAGCAGCCCGGGTGGGGGGACCTACAATGAGCAGTTCTTC.

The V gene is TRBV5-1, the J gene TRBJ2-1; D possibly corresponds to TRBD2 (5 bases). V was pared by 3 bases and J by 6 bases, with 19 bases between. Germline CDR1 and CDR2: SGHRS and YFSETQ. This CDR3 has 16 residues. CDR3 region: CASSSLAWRSLNEQFF. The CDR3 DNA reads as TGCGCCAGCAGCTCCTTAGCCTGGAGGTCTCTCAATGAGCAGTTCTTC.

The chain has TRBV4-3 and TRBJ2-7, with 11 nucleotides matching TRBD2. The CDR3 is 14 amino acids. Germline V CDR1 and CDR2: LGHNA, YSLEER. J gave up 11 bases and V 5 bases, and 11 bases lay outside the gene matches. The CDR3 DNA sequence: TGCGCCAGCAGCACTGGACTAGCGGGCTCGCGGGAGTACTTC. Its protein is CASSTGLAGSREYF.

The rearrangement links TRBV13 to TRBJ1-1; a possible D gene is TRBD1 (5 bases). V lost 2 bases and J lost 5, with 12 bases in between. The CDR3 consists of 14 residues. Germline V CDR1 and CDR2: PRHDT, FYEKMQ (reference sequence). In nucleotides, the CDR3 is TGTGCCAGCAGCTTATGGGGGGGAGGGACTGAAGCTTTCTTT. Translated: CASSLWGGGTEAFF.

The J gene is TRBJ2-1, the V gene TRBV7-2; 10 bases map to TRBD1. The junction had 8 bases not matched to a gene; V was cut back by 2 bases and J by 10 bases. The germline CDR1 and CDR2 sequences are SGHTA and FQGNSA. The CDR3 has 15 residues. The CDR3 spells CASSLRGQGYEEQFF. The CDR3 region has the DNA TGTGCCAGCAGCTTAAGGGGACAGGGGTACGAGGAGCAGTTCTTC.